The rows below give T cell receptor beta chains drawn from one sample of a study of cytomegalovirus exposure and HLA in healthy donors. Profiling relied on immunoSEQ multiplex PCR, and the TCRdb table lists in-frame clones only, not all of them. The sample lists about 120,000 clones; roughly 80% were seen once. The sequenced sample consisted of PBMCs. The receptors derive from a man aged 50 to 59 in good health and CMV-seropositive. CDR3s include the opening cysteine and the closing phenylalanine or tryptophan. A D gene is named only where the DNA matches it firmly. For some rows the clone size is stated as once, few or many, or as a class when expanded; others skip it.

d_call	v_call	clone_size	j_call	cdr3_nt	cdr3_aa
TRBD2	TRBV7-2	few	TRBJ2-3	TGTGCCAGCAGCTATAGCGGGGGGCGACCAGATACGCAGTATTTT	CASSYSGGRPDTQYF
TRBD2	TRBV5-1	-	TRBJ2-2	TGCGCCAGCAGCTTGGCGGTTAGCGGGACCGGGGAGCTGTTTTTT	CASSLAVSGTGELFF
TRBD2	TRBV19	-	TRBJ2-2	TGTGCCAGTAGTATGCTCGGGCTAGCGGGTCCGAACACCGGGGAGCTGTTTTTT	CASSMLGLAGPNTGELFF
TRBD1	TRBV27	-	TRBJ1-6	TGTGCCAGCAGTTTAAACAGGGGGCTCCCCCCCCTCCACTTT	CASSLNRGLPPLHF
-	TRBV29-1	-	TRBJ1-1	TGCAGCGTGACAGAGAACACTGAAGCTTTCTTT	CSVTENTEAFF
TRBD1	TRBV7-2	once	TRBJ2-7	TGTGCCAGCAGCCCAGACCTCCGACAGGGCCGCACTTCCTACGAGCAGTACTTC	CASSPDLRQGRTSYEQYF
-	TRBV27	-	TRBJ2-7	TGTGCAATTGGGAGGGGGACCTACGAGCAGTACTTC	CAIGRGTYEQYF
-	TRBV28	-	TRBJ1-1	TGTGCCAGCGGACCTCCAGACAGATTAAATGAAGCTTTCTTT	CASGPPDRLNEAFF
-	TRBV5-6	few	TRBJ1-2	TGTGCCAGCAGTCTTCGAGCCGGGTATGGCTACACCTTC	CASSLRAGYGYTF
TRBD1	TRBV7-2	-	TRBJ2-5	TGTGCCAGCGGCAGGGGGCTCAGGGAGACCCAGTACTTC	CASGRGLRETQYF
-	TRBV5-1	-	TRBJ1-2	TGCGCCAGCAGCAGGGGCAGTCTAGACTATGGCTACACCTTC	CASSRGSLDYGYTF
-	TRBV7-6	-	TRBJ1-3	TGTGCCAGCAGTCCAACCCCGGGGGGCGCTTCTGGAAACACCATATATTTT	CASSPTPGGASGNTIYF
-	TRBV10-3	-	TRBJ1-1	TGTGCGGCGGGTGGGGTTCCGCGTACGAACACTGAAGCTTTCTTT	CAAGGVPRTNTEAFF
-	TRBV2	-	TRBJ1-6	TGTGCCAGCAAGAGCTCCTATAATTCACCCCTCCACTTT	CASKSSYNSPLHF
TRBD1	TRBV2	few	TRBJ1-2	TGTGCCAGCAGCCCGGGACAGGGGGCTGGCTATGGCTACACCTTC	CASSPGQGAGYGYTF
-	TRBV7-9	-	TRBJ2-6	TGTGCCAGCAGCTCATCTGGGGCCAACGTCCTGACTTTC	CASSSSGANVLTF
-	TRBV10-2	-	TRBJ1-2	TGCGCCAGCAGTGACGGTCAGGCCTATGGCTACACCTTC	CASSDGQAYGYTF
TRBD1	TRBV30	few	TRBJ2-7	TGTGCCTGGAGGACCAGGACAGGGGTAATATACGAGCAGTACTTC	CAWRTRTGVIYEQYF
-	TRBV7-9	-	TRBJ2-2	TGTGCCAGCAGCTTCGGTGAGAACACCGGGGAGCTGTTTTTT	CASSFGENTGELFF
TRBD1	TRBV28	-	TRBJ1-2	TGTGCCAGCAGCTGGGGACAGGGGACTAACTATGGCTACACCTTC	CASSWGQGTNYGYTF
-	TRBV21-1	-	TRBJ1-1	TGTGCCAGCAGCGGCCGGACTCTCATGAACACTGAAGCTTTCTTT	CASSGRTLMNTEAFF
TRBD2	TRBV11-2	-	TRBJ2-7	TGTGCCAGCAGTCCACTAGCGGGGCGCCTTTACGAGCAGTACTTC	CASSPLAGRLYEQYF
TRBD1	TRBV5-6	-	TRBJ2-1	TGTGCCAGCAGCTCCGGACAGGGCGAGCAGTTCTTC	CASSSGQGEQFF
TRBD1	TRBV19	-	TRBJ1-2	TGTGCCAGTACAGGGGGCCATGGCTACACCTTC	CASTGGHGYTF
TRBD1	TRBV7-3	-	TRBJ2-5	TGTGCCAGCAGCCCCTGGACAGGGGAAAACCAGTACTTC	CASSPWTGENQYF